The clone carrying this TCR beta chain was found many times. Its target is not known. The data were taken from a study of T-cell reconstitution after alpha-beta-depleted transplantation in children. The CDR3 is 13 amino acids. Trimming removed 4 bases at V and 1 base at J, with 7 bases between. Germline V lookup: CDR1 LGHDT, CDR2 YNNKEL (reference sequence). Study findings and constraints: T cells produced anew were the main source of T-cell counts and diversity one year after transplant. The origin of high day-60 TCRbeta diversity in some patients lay in surviving recipient T cells and thymic progenitors. Expanded graft clones, several hundred of them, were reportedly the source of alpha-beta T cells about two months after transplant.

A library of TCRbeta sequences, prepared with unique molecular identifiers, was generated. TCRdb reprocessed the PCR reads via MiXCR and lists one record per CDR3 protein. The sample lists a few hundred thousand distinct CDR3 sequences; around 10% were seen once. The chain is built from TRBV3-1 and TRBJ1-1; no firm D call. The sequencing used peripheral blood, collected 180 days after TCRalphabeta/CD19-depleted stem cell transplant. The clonotype was recovered from a male patient between 2 and 9 years old who had a stem cell transplant for chronic granulomatous disease, so the T cells may come from the graft donor. The CDR3 sequence: CASSPRQNTEAFF. The CDR3 DNA reads as TGTGCCAGCAGCCCTCGACAGAACACTGAAGCTTTCTTT. Variable domain in full (rest from reference TRBV3-1 and TRBJ1-1): DTAVSQTPKYLVTQMGNDKSIKCEQNLGHDTMYWYKQDSKKFLKIMFSYNNKELIINETVPNRFSPKSPDKAHLNLHINSLELGDSAVYFCASSPRQNTEAFFGQGTRLTVV.